The rows below give T cell receptor beta chains drawn from one sample of a study of T cell clonotyping in hematopoietic cell transplantation. The repertoire was sequenced with immunoSEQ multiplex PCR; TCRdb's copy has only in-frame clones and lacks some. The sample records about 27,000 clones, roughly three quarters being singletons. The source was peripheral blood mononuclear cells, collected before stem cell transplant. The receptors shown here come from a middle-aged man with myelodysplastic syndrome. Some clones in this sample may be carry-over from other donors' samples. Each CDR3 is given with its conserved first and last residue. D genes are given only for firm matches. For some rows the clone size is stated as once, few or many, or as a class when expanded; others skip it.

TRBV29-1	13	-	TRBJ2-2	-	TGCAGCGTGGCCGAATCGAGTTCCGGGGAGCTGTTTTTT	CSVAESSSGELFF
TRBV30	15	-	TRBJ1-2	TRBD1	TGTGCCTGGAGTGCCCGGACAGGGATTAACTATGGCTACACCTTC	CAWSARTGINYGYTF
TRBV6-5	15	-	TRBJ1-2	TRBD1	TGTGCCAGCAGTTATGGGACAGGGGATTACTATGGCTACACCTTC	CASSYGTGDYYGYTF
TRBV4-3	15	-	TRBJ2-5	-	TGCGCCAGCAGCCAAGGGAGAGGACCGGCGGAGACCCAGTACTTC	CASSQGRGPAETQYF
TRBV30	12	-	TRBJ2-4	-	TGTGCCTGGAGTGTGGGGGAAAACATTCAGTACTTC	CAWSVGENIQYF
TRBV19	15	-	TRBJ1-1	TRBD1	TGTGCCAGTTTAGACAGGGGGCGAGCGAACACTGAAGCTTTCTTT	CASLDRGRANTEAFF
TRBV20-1	11	-	TRBJ2-2	-	TGCAGTGCTAGAGCTCCCGGGGAGCTGTTTTTT	CSARAPGELFF
TRBV19	14	-	TRBJ2-5	-	TGTGCCAGTAGTATTAGGGGCGGCCAAGAGACCCAGTACTTC	CASSIRGGQETQYF
TRBV5-1	15	-	TRBJ2-7	TRBD2	TGCGCCAGCAGCTCCCCCGGACTAGCGGGAGACGAGCAGTACTTC	CASSSPGLAGDEQYF
TRBV6-1	15	once	TRBJ2-7	-	TGTGCCAGCAGTGTGGTGGGTACCGGGGGTGACGAGCAGTACTTC	CASSVVGTGGDEQYF
TRBV25-1	13	few	TRBJ2-7	-	TGTGCCAGCAGTGGTAAACGACACAACGAGCAGTACTTC	CASSGKRHNEQYF
TRBV6-7	15	-	TRBJ2-7	TRBD1	TGTGCCAGCAGTTACGCGGACAGGGCTTCGTACGAGCAGTACTTC	CASSYADRASYEQYF
TRBV28	14	once	TRBJ2-7	TRBD2	TGTGCCAGCAAACCCGGGACTAGCTCCTACGAGCAGTACTTC	CASKPGTSSYEQYF
TRBV7-9	14	-	TRBJ1-1	-	TGTGCCAGCAGCTTAGTGCAGGTAGCCACTGAAGCTTTCTTT	CASSLVQVATEAFF
TRBV9	14	few	TRBJ1-5	-	TGTGCCAGCGGCTCGGGGCACCCCTATCAGCCCCAGCATTTT	CASGSGHPYQPQHF
TRBV7-6	15	-	TRBJ1-4	-	TGTGCCAGCAGCTCGGGCCAGGGAGGAAATGAAAAACTGTTTTTT	CASSSGQGGNEKLFF
TRBV2	13	few	TRBJ1-5	TRBD1	TGTGCCAGCAGCTTGGACAGGGGGCAGCCCCAGCATTTT	CASSLDRGQPQHF
TRBV7-9	14	-	TRBJ2-5	TRBD2	TGTGCCAGCAGACCGACTAGCGCACAAGAGACCCAGTACTTC	CASRPTSAQETQYF
TRBV14	14	-	TRBJ1-1	-	TGTGCCAGCAGCCAAGGGGGATGGACCACTGAAGCTTTCTTT	CASSQGGWTTEAFF
TRBV7-2	16	few	TRBJ2-1	-	TGTGCCAGCAGCTTATATCATAGCCAGCCGGTTAATGAGCAGTTCTTC	CASSLYHSQPVNEQFF
TRBV5-1	15	-	TRBJ2-1	TRBD1	TGCGCCAGCAGCTTGGTTCGGACAGGGGGAAATGAGCAGTTCTTC	CASSLVRTGGNEQFF
TRBV5-7	12	-	TRBJ2-7	-	TGTGCCAGCAGCGGCAGGGCCTACGAGCAGTACTTC	CASSGRAYEQYF
TRBV7-2	16	few	TRBJ2-7	TRBD2	TGTGCCAGCAGCCTCGGACTAGCGGGGGAGATCTACGAGCAGTACTTC	CASSLGLAGEIYEQYF
TRBV9	16	-	TRBJ2-3	TRBD2	TGTGCCAGCAGCGTAGGGGCTAGCGGGAGAAGGGATACGCAGTATTTT	CASSVGASGRRDTQYF
TRBV28	13	-	TRBJ2-1	TRBD2	TGTGCCAGCACCGTCGGGACTAGCAATGAGCAGTTCTTC	CASTVGTSNEQFF
TRBV5-1	13	-	TRBJ2-7	TRBD1	TGCGCCAGCAGTTCCGGGACAGGGAACGAGCAGTACTTC	CASSSGTGNEQYF
TRBV1	19	-	TRBJ1-5	-	TGCACCAGCAGCCAACCGCGGTGGGCAGGGCGAGCTGGAAATCAGCCCCAGCATTTT	CTSSQPRWAGRAGNQPQHF
TRBV30	14	-	TRBJ1-2	TRBD1	TGTGCCTGGAGACCAACAGGGGATTCGGATGGCTACACCTTC	CAWRPTGDSDGYTF
TRBV6-5	15	-	TRBJ2-2	-	TGTGCCAGCAGTTACGGGGGCGGACTAGCCGGGGAGCTGTTTTTT	CASSYGGGLAGELFF
TRBV6-5	15	few	TRBJ1-2	-	TGTGCCAGCAGTTACTCGGCAGGGAATGGCTATGGCTACACCTTC	CASSYSAGNGYGYTF
TRBV6-5	13	once	TRBJ1-2	-	TGTGCCAGCAGCCAGCGGGGGCAGGGTGGCTACACCTTC	CASSQRGQGGYTF
TRBV30	19	-	TRBJ2-2	TRBD2	TGTGCCTGGAGTGCTTACGGAGGAGGCGGGGGGAAGGGCCCCGGGGAGCTGTTTTTT	CAWSAYGGGGGKGPGELFF
TRBV2	15	-	TRBJ1-6	TRBD1	TGTGCCAGCAGTCAGACAGGGGGGAGGGATTCACCCCTCCACTTT	CASSQTGGRDSPLHF
TRBV28	13	-	TRBJ2-7	-	TGTGCCAGCAGTTTAGGGGTGCTCGGGAAGCAGTACTTC	CASSLGVLGKQYF
TRBV7-2	11	medium-sized	TRBJ2-5	-	TGTGCCAGCAGCGTAGAAGAGACCCAGTACTTC	CASSVEETQYF
TRBV30	16	few	TRBJ1-2	-	TGTGCCTGGAGTGTAGCCCTAAGACGGGGACTGACAAAGGGAACCTTC	CAWSVALRRGLTKGTF
TRBV7-2	14	-	TRBJ1-6	-	TGTGCCAGCAGCTTAGTGGAGTATAATTCACCCCTCCACTTT	CASSLVEYNSPLHF
TRBV4-1	19	-	TRBJ2-6	TRBD1	TGCGCCAGCAGCCAAGAAGGGACAGGGGGTTTCGCTGGGGCCAACGTCCTGACTTTC	CASSQEGTGGFAGANVLTF
TRBV4-1	14	-	TRBJ2-7	-	TGCGCCAGCAGCCAAGGTGTGGACTCCTACGAGCAGTACTTC	CASSQGVDSYEQYF
TRBV5-5	14	-	TRBJ2-3	-	TGTGCCAGCAGGCGGATGGGGGTCACAGATACGCAGTATTTT	CASRRMGVTDTQYF
TRBV9	15	-	TRBJ2-2	-	TGTGCCAGCAGCGTTAGACAGACGAACACCGGGGAGCTGTTTTTT	CASSVRQTNTGELFF
TRBV28	12	few	TRBJ1-1	-	TGTGCCAGCAGTTCGGCTCCGATGGTAGCTTTCTTT	CASSSAPMVAFF
TRBV27	15	few	TRBJ1-5	-	TGTGCCAGCAGTTTTATCCCCTTTAGCAATCAGCCCCAGCATTTT	CASSFIPFSNQPQHF
TRBV6-1	14	once	TRBJ2-5	TRBD2	TGTGCCAGCAGTGGGGGACTAGTCGTAGAGACCCAGTACTTC	CASSGGLVVETQYF
TRBV13	14	-	TRBJ2-7	-	TGTGCCAGCAGCCCCCAAGACGGGAACTACGAGCAGTACTTC	CASSPQDGNYEQYF
TRBV2	15	-	TRBJ2-7	TRBD2	TGTGCCAGCAGTGAAGTAGCGGGCTTCTCCTACGAGCAGTACTTC	CASSEVAGFSYEQYF
TRBV7-7	13	-	TRBJ1-4	TRBD1	TGTGCTAGCACCGGACAGGGTTGGGAAAAACTGTTTTTT	CASTGQGWEKLFF
TRBV2	12	once	TRBJ2-3	-	TGTGCCAGCAGGGAGGGGGGAGATACGCAGTATTTT	CASREGGDTQYF
TRBV6-5	16	-	TRBJ2-7	TRBD2	TGTGCCAGCAGTTACTCGGGGAGGGCGCCAACCTACGAGCAGTACTTC	CASSYSGRAPTYEQYF
TRBV6-5	15	-	TRBJ2-7	TRBD1	TGTGCCAGCAGTTACTCTGGACAGGTTTCCTACGAGCAGTACTTC	CASSYSGQVSYEQYF
TRBV27	13	-	TRBJ1-2	-	TGTGCCAGCAGTTTCAGGGAAAACTATGGCTACACCTTC	CASSFRENYGYTF
TRBV7-6	15	once	TRBJ2-6	-	TGTGCCAGCAGCTTACAGGTCTCTGGGGCCAACGTCCTGACTTTC	CASSLQVSGANVLTF
TRBV5-1	13	-	TRBJ2-7	-	TGCGCCAGCAGCTTGGGACAATTTAGCGAGCAGTACTTC	CASSLGQFSEQYF
TRBV6-6	11	-	TRBJ2-7	-	TGTGCCAGCAGTAACAAGGACGAGCAGTACTTC	CASSNKDEQYF
TRBV6-5	15	once	TRBJ1-3	-	TGTGCCAGCTCCAGCAGCCCAGTTCAGGGAAACACCATATATTTT	CASSSSPVQGNTIYF
TRBV28	14	-	TRBJ2-7	TRBD1	TGTGCCAGCAGTCCAGGACAGGGCTCCTACGAGCAGTACTTC	CASSPGQGSYEQYF
TRBV27	11	few	TRBJ2-7	-	TGTGCCAGCAGTTCGCTCTACGAGCAGTACTTC	CASSSLYEQYF
TRBV28	15	-	TRBJ1-5	-	TGTGCCAGCAGTCACAGAGGGTATGGCAATCAGCCCCAGCATTTT	CASSHRGYGNQPQHF
TRBV6-1	14	-	TRBJ2-5	TRBD2	TGTGCCAGCGGGGCTAGCGGGGATCAAGAGACCCAGTACTTC	CASGASGDQETQYF
TRBV5-6	15	-	TRBJ1-2	-	TGTGCCAGCAGCTTGTACAGCGTTGAATTTTATGGCTACACCTTC	CASSLYSVEFYGYTF